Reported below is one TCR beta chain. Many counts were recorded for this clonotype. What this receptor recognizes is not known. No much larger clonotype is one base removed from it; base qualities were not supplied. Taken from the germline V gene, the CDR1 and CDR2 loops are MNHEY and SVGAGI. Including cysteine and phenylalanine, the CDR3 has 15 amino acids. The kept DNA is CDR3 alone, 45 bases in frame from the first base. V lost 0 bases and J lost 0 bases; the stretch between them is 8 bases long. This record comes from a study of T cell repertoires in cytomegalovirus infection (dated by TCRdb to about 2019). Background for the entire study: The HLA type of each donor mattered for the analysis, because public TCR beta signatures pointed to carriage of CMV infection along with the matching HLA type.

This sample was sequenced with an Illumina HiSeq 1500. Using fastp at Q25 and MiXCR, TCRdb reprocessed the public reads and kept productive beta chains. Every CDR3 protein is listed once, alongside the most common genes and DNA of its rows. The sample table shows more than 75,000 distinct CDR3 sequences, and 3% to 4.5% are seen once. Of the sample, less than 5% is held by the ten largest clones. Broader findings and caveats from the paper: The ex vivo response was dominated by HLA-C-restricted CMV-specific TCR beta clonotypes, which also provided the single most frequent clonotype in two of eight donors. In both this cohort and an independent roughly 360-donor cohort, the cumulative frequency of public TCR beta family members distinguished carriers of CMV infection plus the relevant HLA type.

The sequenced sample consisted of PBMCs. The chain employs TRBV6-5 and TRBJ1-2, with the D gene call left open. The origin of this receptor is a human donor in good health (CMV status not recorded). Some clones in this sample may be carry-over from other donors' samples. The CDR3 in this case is CASSYSGVPNYGYTF. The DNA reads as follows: TGTGCCAGCAGTTACTCTGGGGTTCCTAACTATGGCTACACCTTC.